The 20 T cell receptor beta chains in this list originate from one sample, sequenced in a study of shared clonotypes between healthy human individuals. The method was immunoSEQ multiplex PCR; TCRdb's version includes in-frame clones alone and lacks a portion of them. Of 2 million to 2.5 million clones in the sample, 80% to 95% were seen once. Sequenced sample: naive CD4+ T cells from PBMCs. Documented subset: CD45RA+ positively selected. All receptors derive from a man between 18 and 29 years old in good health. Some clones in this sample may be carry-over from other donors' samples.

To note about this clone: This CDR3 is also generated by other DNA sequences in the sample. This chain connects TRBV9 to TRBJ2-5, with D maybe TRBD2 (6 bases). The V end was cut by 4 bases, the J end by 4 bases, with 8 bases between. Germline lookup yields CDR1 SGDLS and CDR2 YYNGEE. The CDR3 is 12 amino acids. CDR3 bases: TGTGCCAGCAGCTTGGAGGGAGAGACCCAGTACTTC. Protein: CASSLEGETQYF.

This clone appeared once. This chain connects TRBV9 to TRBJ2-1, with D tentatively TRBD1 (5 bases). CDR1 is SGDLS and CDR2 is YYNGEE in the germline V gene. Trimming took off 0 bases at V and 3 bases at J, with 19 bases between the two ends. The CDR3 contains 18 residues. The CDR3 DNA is TGTGCCAGCAGCGTAGCTCCTCGGCGAAAGGGGCTCTACAATGAGCAGTTCTTC. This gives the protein CASSVAPRRKGLYNEQFF.

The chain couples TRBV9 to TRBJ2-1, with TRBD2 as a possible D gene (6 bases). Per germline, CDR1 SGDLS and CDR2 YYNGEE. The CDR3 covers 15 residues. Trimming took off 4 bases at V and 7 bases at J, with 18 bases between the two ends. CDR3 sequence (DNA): TGTGCCAGCAGCCCGCTTACGGGAGTTATTAATGAGCAGTTCTTC. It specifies CASSPLTGVINEQFF.

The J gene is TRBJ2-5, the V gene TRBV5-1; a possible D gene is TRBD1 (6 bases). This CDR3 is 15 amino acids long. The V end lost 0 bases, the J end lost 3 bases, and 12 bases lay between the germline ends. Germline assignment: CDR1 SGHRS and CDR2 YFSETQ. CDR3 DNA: TGCGCCAGCAGCTTGGTCAATTACAGGGAAGAGACCCAGTACTTC. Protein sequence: CASSLVNYREETQYF.

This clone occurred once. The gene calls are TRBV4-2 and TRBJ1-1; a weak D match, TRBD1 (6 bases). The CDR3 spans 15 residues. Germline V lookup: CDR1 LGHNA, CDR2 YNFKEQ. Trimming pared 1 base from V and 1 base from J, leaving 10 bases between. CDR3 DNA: TGTGCCAGCAGCCAAGTGTGGGGGCAGAACACTGAAGCTTTCTTT. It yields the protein CASSQVWGQNTEAFF.

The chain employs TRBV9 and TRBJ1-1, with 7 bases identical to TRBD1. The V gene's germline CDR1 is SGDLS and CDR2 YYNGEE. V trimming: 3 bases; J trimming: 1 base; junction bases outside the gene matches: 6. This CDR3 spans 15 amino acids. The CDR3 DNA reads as TGTGCCAGCAGCGGATGGGACAGCTCGAACACTGAAGCTTTCTTT. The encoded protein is CASSGWDSSNTEAFF. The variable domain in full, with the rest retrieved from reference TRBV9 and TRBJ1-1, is DSGVTQTPKHLITATGQRVTLRCSPRSGDLSVYWYQQSLDQGLQFLIQYYNGEERAKGNILERFSAQQFPDLHSELNLSSLELGDSALYFCASSGWDSSNTEAFFGQGTRLTVV.

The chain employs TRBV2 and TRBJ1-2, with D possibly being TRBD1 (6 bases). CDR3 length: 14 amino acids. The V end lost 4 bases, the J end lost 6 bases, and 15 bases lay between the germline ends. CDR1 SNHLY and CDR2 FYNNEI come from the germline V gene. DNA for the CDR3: TGTGCCAGCAGTGGTGCGAGTCAGGGGAATGGCTACACCTTC. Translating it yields CASSGASQGNGYTF.

CDR3 DNA: TGCGCCAGCAGCCAAGACCCACTTTACAATGAGCAGTTCTTC. Translated, it gives CASSQDPLYNEQFF. The rearrangement links TRBV4-3 to TRBJ2-1; the D is unclear. Germline CDR1 and CDR2: LGHNA and YSLEER. The CDR3 is 14 amino acids. Trimming stripped 0 bases from V and 4 bases from J, with 7 bases between.

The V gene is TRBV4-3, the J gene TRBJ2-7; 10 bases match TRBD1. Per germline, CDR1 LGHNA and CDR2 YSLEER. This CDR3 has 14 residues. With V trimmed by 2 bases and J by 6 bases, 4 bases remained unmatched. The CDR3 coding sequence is TGCGCCAGCAGCCAACCCGGGACAGGGGTCGAGCAGTACTTC. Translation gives CASSQPGTGVEQYF.

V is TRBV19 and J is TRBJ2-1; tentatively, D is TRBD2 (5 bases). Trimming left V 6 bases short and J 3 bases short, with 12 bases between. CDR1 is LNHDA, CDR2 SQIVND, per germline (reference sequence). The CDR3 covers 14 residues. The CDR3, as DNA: TGTGCCAGTAGCTTGGACGGGAACTACAATGAGCAGTTCTTC. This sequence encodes CASSLDGNYNEQFF.

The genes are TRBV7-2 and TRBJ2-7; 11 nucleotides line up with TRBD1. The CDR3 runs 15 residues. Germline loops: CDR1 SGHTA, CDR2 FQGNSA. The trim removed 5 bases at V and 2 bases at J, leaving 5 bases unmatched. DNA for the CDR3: TGTGCCAGCAGCCAAAGGACAGGGGGCCCCTACGAGCAGTACTTC. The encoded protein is CASSQRTGGPYEQYF.

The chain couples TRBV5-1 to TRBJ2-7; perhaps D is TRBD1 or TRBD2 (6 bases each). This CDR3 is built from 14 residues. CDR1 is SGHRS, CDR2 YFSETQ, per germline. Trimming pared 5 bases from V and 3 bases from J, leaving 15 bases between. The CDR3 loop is CASSPRGARYEQYF. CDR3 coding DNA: TGCGCCAGCAGTCCAAGGGGGGCCCGCTACGAGCAGTACTTC.

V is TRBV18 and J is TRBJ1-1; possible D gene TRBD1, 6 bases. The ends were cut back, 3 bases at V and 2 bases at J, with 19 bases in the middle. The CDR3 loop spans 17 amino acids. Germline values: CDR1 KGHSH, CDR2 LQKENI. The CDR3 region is CASSPYLRTEGNTEAFF. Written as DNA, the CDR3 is TGTGCCAGCTCACCTTATCTTAGGACAGAGGGTAACACTGAAGCTTTCTTT. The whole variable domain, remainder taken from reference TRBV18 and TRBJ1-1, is NAGVMQNPRHLVRRRGQEARLRCSPMKGHSHVYWYRQLPEEGLKFMVYLQKENIIDESGMPKERFSAEFPKEGPSILRIQQVVRGDSAAYFCASSPYLRTEGNTEAFFGQGTRLTVV.

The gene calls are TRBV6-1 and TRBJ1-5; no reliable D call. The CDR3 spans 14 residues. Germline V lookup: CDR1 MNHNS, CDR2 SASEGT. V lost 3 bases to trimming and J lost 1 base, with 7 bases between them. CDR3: CASSEAESNQPQHF. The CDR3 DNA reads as TGTGCCAGCAGTGAGGCGGAAAGCAATCAGCCCCAGCATTTT.

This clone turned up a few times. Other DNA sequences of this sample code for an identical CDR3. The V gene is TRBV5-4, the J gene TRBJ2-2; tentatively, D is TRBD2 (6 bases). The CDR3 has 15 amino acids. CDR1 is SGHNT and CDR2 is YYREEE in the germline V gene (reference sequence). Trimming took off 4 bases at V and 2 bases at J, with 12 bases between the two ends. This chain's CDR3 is CASSLPGLNTGELFF. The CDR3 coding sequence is TGTGCCAGCAGCCTACCGGGACTCAACACCGGGGAGCTGTTTTTT.

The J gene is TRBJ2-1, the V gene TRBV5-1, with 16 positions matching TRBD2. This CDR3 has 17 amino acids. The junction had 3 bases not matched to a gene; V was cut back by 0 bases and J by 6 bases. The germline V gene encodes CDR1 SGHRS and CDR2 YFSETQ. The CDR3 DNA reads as TGCGCCAGCAGCTTGGGGGGACTAGCGGGAGGGAGCAATGAGCAGTTCTTC. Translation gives CASSLGGLAGGSNEQFF. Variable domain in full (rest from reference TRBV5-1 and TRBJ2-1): KAGVTQTPRYLIKTRGQQVTLSCSPISGHRSVSWYQQTPGQGLQFLFEYFSETQRNKGNFPGRFSGRQFSNSRSEMNVSTLELGDSALYLCASSLGGLAGGSNEQFFGPGTRLTVL.

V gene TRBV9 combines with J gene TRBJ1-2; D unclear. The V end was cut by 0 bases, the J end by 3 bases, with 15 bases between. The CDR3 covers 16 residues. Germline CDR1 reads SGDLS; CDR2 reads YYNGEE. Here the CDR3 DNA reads TGTGCCAGCAGCGTAGGTCCCCACGGAGGTGACTATGGCTACACCTTC. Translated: CASSVGPHGGDYGYTF.

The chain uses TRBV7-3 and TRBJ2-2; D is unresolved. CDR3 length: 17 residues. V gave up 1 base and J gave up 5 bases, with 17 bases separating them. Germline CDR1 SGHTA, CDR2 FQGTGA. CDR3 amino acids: CASSLRPAAVSTGELFF. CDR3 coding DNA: TGTGCCAGCAGCTTAAGGCCAGCCGCCGTTTCTACCGGGGAGCTGTTTTTT. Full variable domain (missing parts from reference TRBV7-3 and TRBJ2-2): GAGVSQTPSNKVTEKGKYVELRCDPISGHTALYWYRQSLGQGPEFLIYFQGTGAADDSGLPNDRFFAVRPEGSVSTLKIQRTERGDSAVYLCASSLRPAAVSTGELFFGEGSRLTVL.

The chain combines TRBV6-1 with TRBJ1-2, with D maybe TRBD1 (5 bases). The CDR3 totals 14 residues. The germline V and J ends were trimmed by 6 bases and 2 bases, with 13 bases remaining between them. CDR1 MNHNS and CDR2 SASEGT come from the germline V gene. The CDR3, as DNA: TGTGCCAGCAGCCCGGGGCCTTTGAACTATGGCTACACCTTC. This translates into CASSPGPLNYGYTF.

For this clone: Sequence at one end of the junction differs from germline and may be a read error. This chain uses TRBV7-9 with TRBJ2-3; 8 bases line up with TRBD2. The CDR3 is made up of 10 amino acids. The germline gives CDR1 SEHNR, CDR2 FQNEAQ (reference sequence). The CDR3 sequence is CASSLLAGAF. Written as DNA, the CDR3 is TGTGCCAGCAGCTTACTAGCGGGTGCTTTT.